A single sample gave rise to the 19 T cell receptor beta chains below, sequenced in a study of vaccination effects on CD4 cells after COVID-19. Here immunoSEQ multiplex PCR was the method, and the copy in TCRdb shows in-frame clones only, minus some. The top ten hold 5.5% to 8% of the sample, which has 47,000 or so clones, 60% to 75% seen once. When ten to eleven days of culture had elapsed, CD4+ T cells were isolated. Participants were given two doses of BNT162b2 or mRNA-1273 vaccine. These receptors lack a known antigen. The material sequenced was CD4+ T cells from PBMCs cultured without peptide, taken after COVID-19 vaccination. The receptor source for this set is a human donor who received a COVID-19 vaccine.

This chain joins TRBV5-1 and TRBJ2-7, with unresolved D. CDR3 length: 15 amino acids. Germline V lookup: CDR1 SGHRS, CDR2 YFSETQ. Deletions cut 4 bases from V and 0 bases from J, with 14 bases between. CDR3 in amino acids: CASSQSPTNSYEQYF. In DNA form, the CDR3 reads TGCGCCAGCAGCCAGAGTCCCACAAACTCCTACGAGCAGTACTTC.

J is TRBJ1-2 and V is TRBV4-1, with 7 positions matching TRBD1. Germline V gene sequence: CDR1 MGHRA, CDR2 YSYEKL. The CDR3 loop spans 19 amino acids. Trimming took 1 base from V and 4 from J; bases not matched to a gene: 18. This CDR3 reads CASSQGRWTGSLLGYGYTF. As DNA, the CDR3 is TGCGCCAGCAGCCAAGGACGATGGACAGGAAGCCTCCTAGGCTATGGCTACACCTTC.

J is TRBJ1-2 and V is TRBV28; D is unclear. The CDR3 loop spans 12 amino acids. Germline V gives CDR1 MDHEN, CDR2 SYDVKM. Trimming left V 11 bases short and J 4 bases short, with 14 bases between. DNA of the CDR3: TGTGCCGCCGGAGCCAGGACCTATGGCTACACCTTC. It translates to CAAGARTYGYTF.

V and J are TRBV11-1 and TRBJ1-1; D is unclear. CDR3 length equals 14 residues. Germline CDR1 and CDR2: SGHAT and FQDESV (reference sequence). V dropped 1 base and J dropped 0 bases, with 6 bases sitting between them. CDR3 protein: CASSLGALNTEAFF. In nucleotides, the CDR3 is TGTGCCAGCAGCTTAGGAGCCTTGAACACTGAAGCTTTCTTT.

The chain carries TRBV11-2 and TRBJ2-1, with 8 bases fitting TRBD2. The CDR3 runs 14 residues. CDR1 is SGHAT and CDR2 is FQNNGV in the germline V gene. V was clipped by 1 base and J by 6 bases; unmatched bases: 2. The CDR3 here is CASSLGLAGNEQFF. The DNA of the CDR3 is TGTGCCAGCAGCTTAGGGCTAGCGGGCAATGAGCAGTTCTTC. Filled out from reference TRBV11-2 and TRBJ2-1, the complete variable domain reads EAGVAQSPRYKIIEKRQSVAFWCNPISGHATLYWYQQILGQGPKLLIQFQNNGVVDDSQLPKDRFSAERLKGVDSTLKIQPAKLEDSAVYLCASSLGLAGNEQFFGPGTRLTVL.

V is TRBV6-1 and J is TRBJ1-4, with 10 bases aligning to TRBD1. The CDR3 spans 19 residues. Germline V gene lookup returns CDR1 MNHNS and CDR2 SASEGT. V shed 0 bases, J shed 8 bases, and the junction held 15 bases outside the gene matches. The CDR3 protein is CASSEARQGANPLREKLFF. CDR3 bases: TGTGCCAGCAGTGAAGCCCGACAGGGGGCTAACCCCCTAAGGGAAAAACTGTTTTTT.

This rearrangement joins TRBV4-1 to TRBJ2-5; 13 bases agree with TRBD2. The CDR3 contains 20 residues. Trimming at V came to 3 bases and at J to 5 bases, leaving 18 bases not matched to a gene. In germline, CDR1 is MGHRA, CDR2 YSYEKL. The DNA of the CDR3 is TGCGCCAGCAGCCATAAAGGATTACTAGCGGGGGGGCTGCACAGGGAGACCCAGTACTTC. It codes for CASSHKGLLAGGLHRETQYF.

The chain recombines TRBV3-1 (or the pseudogene TRBV3-2) with TRBJ1-6; 12 nucleotides match TRBD1. This CDR3 contains 19 residues. V lost 3 bases, J lost 5 bases, and 11 bases stayed unmatched. Germline V gene data show CDR1 as LGHDT and CDR2 as YNNKEL (reference sequence). The CDR3, as DNA: TGTGCCAGCAGCCATCGAGGGACAGGGGGCAGCATAAATAATTCACCCCTCCACTTT. Amino acid sequence: CASSHRGTGGSINNSPLHF.

The CDR3 DNA is TGTGCCAGCAGCTGGCCCGGGAGATCCTACGAGCAGTACTTC. It specifies CASSWPGRSYEQYF. The V call is TRBV7-9, the J call TRBJ2-7; a possible D gene is TRBD2 (6 bases). Germline V lookup: CDR1 SEHNR, CDR2 FQNEAQ (reference sequence). The V and J ends lost 4 bases and 1 base respectively, with 11 bases between them. The CDR3 length is 14 residues.

The chain has TRBV7-7 and TRBJ2-1, with D possibly TRBD2 on 5 matching bases. The CDR3 covers 15 residues. CDR1 and CDR2 (germline): SSHAT, FNYEAQ (reference sequence). V lost 3 bases and J 0 bases, leaving 9 bases between the germline ends. The CDR3 DNA follows: TGTGCCAGCAGCTTGGAGCGGAACTCCTACAATGAGCAGTTCTTC. It yields the protein CASSLERNSYNEQFF.

V and J are TRBV18 and TRBJ1-5, with D perhaps matching TRBD1 (5 bases). Germline CDR1 is KGHSH and CDR2 is LQKENI. The CDR3 contains 14 residues. Between the trimmed V and J ends, which lost 3 bases and 2 bases, there was a span of 8 bases. CDR3 bases: TGTGCCAGCTCACCGGGGGTCGGCAATCAGCCCCAGCATTTT. This encodes CASSPGVGNQPQHF.

V gene TRBV10-1 combines with J gene TRBJ1-2; D uncertain. With 3 bases removed from V and 8 bases from J, the gap between germline ends came to 10 bases. CDR1 is WNHNN and CDR2 is SYGVQD in the germline V gene (reference sequence). CDR3 length equals 12 residues. The CDR3 loop is CASSDGQPGYTF. CDR3 nucleotide sequence: TGCGCCAGCAGTGACGGGCAGCCCGGCTACACCTTC.

The chain uses TRBV5-1 and TRBJ1-4; D remains ambiguous. Germline V gene lookup returns CDR1 SGHRS and CDR2 YFSETQ. This CDR3 spans 16 amino acids. The V end lost 4 bases, the J end lost 7 bases, and 20 bases lay between the germline ends. The CDR3 spells CASSKAGPQLGEKLFF. CDR3 sequence (DNA): TGCGCCAGCAGCAAGGCCGGGCCTCAATTGGGTGAAAAACTGTTTTTT. The whole variable domain, remainder taken from reference TRBV5-1 and TRBJ1-4, is KAGVTQTPRYLIKTRGQQVTLSCSPISGHRSVSWYQQTPGQGLQFLFEYFSETQRNKGNFPGRFSGRQFSNSRSEMNVSTLELGDSALYLCASSKAGPQLGEKLFFGSGTQLSVL.

This clone came up once. The genes are TRBV5-4 and TRBJ1-1; D is uncertain. CDR1 and CDR2 (germline): SGHNT, YYREEE (reference sequence). CDR3 length: 12 residues. The germline V and J ends were trimmed by 0 bases and 8 bases, with 8 bases remaining between them. For the CDR3, the DNA is TGTGCCAGCAGCTTGGAAGTGGGAGAAGCTTTCTTT. Amino acids: CASSLEVGEAFF.

The chain is built from TRBV5-1 and TRBJ2-1; TRBD2 agrees at 12 bases. Germline CDR1 SGHRS, CDR2 YFSETQ. This CDR3 region has 19 residues. V lost 3 bases, J lost 5 bases, and 15 bases stayed unmatched. The CDR3 sequence is CASSSPGTSGSKTHNEQFF. The CDR3 coding sequence is TGCGCCAGCAGCTCTCCCGGGACTAGCGGGTCCAAGACCCACAATGAGCAGTTCTTC. Supplemented by reference TRBV5-1 and TRBJ2-1, the full variable domain reads KAGVTQTPRYLIKTRGQQVTLSCSPISGHRSVSWYQQTPGQGLQFLFEYFSETQRNKGNFPGRFSGRQFSNSRSEMNVSTLELGDSALYLCASSSPGTSGSKTHNEQFFGPGTRLTVL.

This chain uses TRBV25-1 with TRBJ1-2; no reliable D call. Trimming removed 3 bases from V and 8 bases from J, with 13 bases in between. The CDR3 extends over 13 amino acids. Per the germline V gene, CDR1 is MGHDK and CDR2 is SYGVNS. The CDR3 DNA sequence: TGTGCCAGCAGTGATAAGTCCCTATCCGGCTACACCTTC. Its translation: CASSDKSLSGYTF.

V usage is TRBV2 and J usage is TRBJ2-3; TRBD1 agrees at 9 bases. The CDR3 sequence is 15 residues long. The germline gives CDR1 SNHLY, CDR2 FYNNEI. With 6 bases clipped from V and 2 bases from J, the junction kept 6 bases outside the gene matches. The CDR3 DNA reads TGTGCCAGCAGCGGGGACAGGGCTTACACAGATACGCAGTATTTT. Amino acids: CASSGDRAYTDTQYF.

V usage is TRBV3-1 (or the pseudogene TRBV3-2) and J usage is TRBJ2-1; 14 bases map to TRBD2. Losses at the gene ends were 3 bases for V and 5 bases for J; bases not matched to a gene: 12. The CDR3 runs 19 residues. CDR1 and CDR2 from the germline V gene are LGHDT and YNNKEL (reference sequence). CDR3 nucleotides: TGTGCCAGCAGCCAGCCTCCCGGGACTAGCGGGAGCGGAAACAATGAGCAGTTCTTC. Translation gives CASSQPPGTSGSGNNEQFF.

The CDR3 is CASSFSPGYEQYF. The CDR3 nucleotides are TGTGCCAGCAGCTTTAGTCCTGGCTACGAGCAGTACTTC. The genes are TRBV11-1 and TRBJ2-7, with no clear D. The CDR3 runs to 13 residues. Germline CDR1 reads SGHAT; CDR2 reads FQDESV (reference sequence). V lost 3 bases and J lost 3, with 9 bases in between.